These 16 T cell receptor beta chains were all obtained from the same sample, sequenced in a study of T cell repertoires in cytomegalovirus infection. TCRdb redid the calling of the reads with MiXCR, one entry per CDR3 protein. The table shows about 150,000 distinct CDR3 sequences, with about a quarter occurring only once. Sequenced material: PBMCs. The receptors shown here come from a human donor in good health (CMV status not recorded). Some clones in this sample may be carry-over from other donors' samples.

The V and J genes are TRBV28 and TRBJ1-6; perhaps TRBD1 as D (5 bases). Germline loops: CDR1 MDHEN, CDR2 SYDVKM. The V gene lost 8 bases and the J gene lost 4 bases, with 15 bases spanning the gap. CDR3 length equals 15 residues. In nucleotides, the CDR3 is TGTGCCAGCTCCAGGCGGGCAGGGTATAATTCACCCCTCCACTTT. As protein: CASSRRAGYNSPLHF.

This clonotype came up a few times. The rearrangement joins TRBV12-3 or TRBV12-4 to TRBJ2-4; 10 bases match TRBD2. Losses at the gene ends were 5 bases for V and 3 bases for J; bases not matched to a gene: 7. The CDR3 totals 16 residues. For the CDR3, the DNA is TGTGCCAGCAGTAATTTAGCGGGGGGACACAAAAACATTCAGTACTTC. Encoded protein: CASSNLAGGHKNIQYF.

The rearrangement joins TRBV14 to TRBJ2-5; D perhaps matches TRBD2 (6 bases). CDR3 length: 15 amino acids. CDR1 is SGHDN and CDR2 is FVKESK in the germline V gene. The V end was cut by 3 bases, the J end by 4 bases, with 15 bases between. The CDR3 protein is CASSQRTGARETQYF. The CDR3 region has the DNA TGTGCCAGCAGCCAGAGGACGGGAGCACGAGAGACCCAGTACTTC.

This clonotype came up a few times. The chain uses TRBV28 and TRBJ1-2; 8 bases line up with TRBD1. The trim removed 7 bases at V and 6 bases at J, leaving 7 bases unmatched. The germline V gene has CDR1 MDHEN and CDR2 SYDVKM. This CDR3 has 13 amino acids. CDR3 DNA sequence: TGTGCCAGCACTTTGGGACAGGAGGATGGCTACACCTTC. Encoded protein: CASTLGQEDGYTF.

This rearrangement joins TRBV2 to TRBJ2-6; a weak D match, TRBD1 (6 bases). This CDR3 has 15 amino acids. Germline CDR1 is SNHLY and CDR2 is FYNNEI. V was shortened by 6 bases and J by 0 bases, with 9 bases between the two germline ends. The CDR3 here is CASRRGTSGANVLTF. In DNA, the CDR3 is TGTGCCAGCAGAAGGGGGACCTCTGGGGCCAACGTCCTGACTTTC.

This chain links TRBV28 with TRBJ2-5; 7 nucleotides match TRBD1. The V and J ends lost 1 base and 5 bases, in that order; junction bases with no gene match: 7. CDR3 size: 15 residues. Germline CDR1 is MDHEN and CDR2 is SYDVKM. CDR3 DNA: TGTGCCAGCAGTTTATTCGGGACAGAGCAGGAGACCCAGTACTTC. Amino acid sequence: CASSLFGTEQETQYF.

J is TRBJ2-1 and V is TRBV20-1, with D perhaps matching TRBD2 (6 bases). The CDR3 loop spans 13 amino acids. Germline V CDR1 and CDR2: DFQATT, SNEGSKA (reference sequence). The CDR3 loop reads CSAQLALNNEQFF. The CDR3 DNA reads TGCAGCGCACAGCTAGCGCTTAACAATGAGCAGTTCTTC.

The V call is TRBV19, the J call TRBJ1-1; no reliable D call. V was clipped by 4 bases and J by 4 bases, with 7 bases between them. CDR3 length: 12 residues. Per the germline V gene, CDR1 is LNHDA and CDR2 is SQIVND (reference sequence). The CDR3 DNA reads TGTGCCAGTAGTAAAGGATCCACTGAAGCTTTCTTT. Amino acid sequence: CASSKGSTEAFF.

V is TRBV28 and J is TRBJ2-5; TRBD2 aligns across 9 bases. CDR1 and CDR2 from the germline V gene are MDHEN and SYDVKM. CDR3 length: 17 residues. Trimming at V came to 4 bases and at J to 0 bases, leaving 9 bases not matched to a gene. CDR3 coding DNA: TGTGCCAGCAGTTCCCCTCGGGTAGCGGGGGACCAAGAGACCCAGTACTTC. Translated: CASSSPRVAGDQETQYF.

The sample holds one count of this clonotype. The rearrangement uses TRBV28 and TRBJ1-4, with D perhaps TRBD1 (6 bases). The CDR3 is 16 residues long. CDR1 MDHEN and CDR2 SYDVKM come from the germline V gene. V was trimmed by 7 bases and J by 5 bases, leaving 20 bases between them. The CDR3 DNA reads as TGTGCCAGCACCCTTCGGCTGGGACAAGTCAATGAAAAACTGTTTTTT. This codes for CASTLRLGQVNEKLFF.

The genes are TRBV12-3 or TRBV12-4 and TRBJ1-5; 10 bases are shared with TRBD1. The CDR3 totals 16 residues. Trimming cost V 9 bases and J 0 bases; bases outside gene matches: 8. The DNA of the CDR3 is TGTGCCAGTCAAAAGGGACAGGGGAGTAGCAATCAGCCCCAGCATTTT. Its translation is CASQKGQGSSNQPQHF.

Only a few counts were recorded for this clonotype. V is TRBV5-5 and J is TRBJ1-3; no clear D gene. The CDR3 is 13 amino acids. V lost 0 bases and J 3 bases, leaving 4 bases between the germline ends. Germline CDR1 and CDR2: SGHKS and YYEKEE (reference sequence). CDR3: CASSLVFGNTIYF. CDR3 DNA sequence: TGTGCCAGCAGCTTGGTATTTGGAAACACCATATATTTT.

Comment on this clonotype: An end of the junction does not agree with germline; a read error may underlie this. This chain connects TRBV7-9 to TRBJ1-1, with unresolved D. Germline CDR1 reads SEHNR; CDR2 reads FQNEAQ (reference sequence). The CDR3 is made up of 15 amino acids. The CDR3 DNA reads as TGTGCCAGCAGTTTAGTCCCAGATATGAACACTGAAGCTTTCTTT. Encoded protein: CASSLVPDMNTEAFF. Looking up the rest from reference TRBV7-9 and TRBJ1-1 gives the full variable domain: DTGVSQNPRHKITKRGQNVTFRCDPISEHNRLYWYRQTLGQGPEFLTYFQNEAQLEKSRLLSDRFSAERPKGSFSTLEIQRTEQGDSAMYLCASSLVPDMNTEAFFGQGTRLTVV.

The chain has TRBV7-4 and TRBJ1-2; TRBD1 might be the D (5 bases). Germline V gene lookup returns CDR1 SGHVT and CDR2 SQSDAQ. The length of the CDR3 is 11 residues. Trimming left V 10 bases short and J 6 bases short, with 12 bases between. CDR3 in amino acids: CATRDQDGYTF. The DNA for the CDR3 is TGTGCCACCAGGGACCAAGATGGCTACACCTTC.

This clonotype was picked up many times. This chain links TRBV7-6 with TRBJ2-6, with D unresolved. Germline CDR1 is SGHVS and CDR2 is FNYEAQ. Trimming cost V 0 bases and J 0 bases, with 9 bases left between them. The CDR3 runs to 17 residues. The CDR3 sequence is CASSLARPNSGANVLTF. In DNA, the CDR3 is TGTGCCAGCAGCTTAGCACGTCCAAACTCTGGGGCCAACGTCCTGACTTTC.

This clonotype showed up just once. The chain links TRBV5-6 to TRBJ1-6; the D is unclear. Germline V CDR1 and CDR2: SGHDT, YYEEEE. V lost 2 bases and J lost 3, with 6 bases in between. CDR3 size: 14 residues. CDR3 DNA: TGTGCCAGCAGCTTACGGCGCTATAATTCACCCCTCCACTTT. It encodes CASSLRRYNSPLHF. Filled out from reference TRBV5-6 and TRBJ1-6, the complete variable domain reads DAGVTQSPTHLIKTRGQQVTLRCSPKSGHDTVSWYQQALGQGPQFIFQYYEEEERQRGNFPDRFSGHQFPNYSSELNVNALLLGDSALYLCASSLRRYNSPLHFGNGTRLTVT.